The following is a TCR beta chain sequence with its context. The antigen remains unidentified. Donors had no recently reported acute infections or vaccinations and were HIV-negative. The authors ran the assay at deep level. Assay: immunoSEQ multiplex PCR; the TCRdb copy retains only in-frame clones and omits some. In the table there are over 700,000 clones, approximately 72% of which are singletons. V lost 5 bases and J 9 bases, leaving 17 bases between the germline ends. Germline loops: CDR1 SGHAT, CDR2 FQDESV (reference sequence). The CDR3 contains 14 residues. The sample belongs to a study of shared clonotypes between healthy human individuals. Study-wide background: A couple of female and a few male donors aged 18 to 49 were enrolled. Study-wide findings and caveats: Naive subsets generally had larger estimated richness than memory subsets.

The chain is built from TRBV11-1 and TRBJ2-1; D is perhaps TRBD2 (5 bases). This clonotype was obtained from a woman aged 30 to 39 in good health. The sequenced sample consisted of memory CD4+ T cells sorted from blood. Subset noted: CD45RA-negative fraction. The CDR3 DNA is TGTGCCAGCAGCCCCGTTTCTCTAGCAGGTGAGCAGTTCTTC. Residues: CASSPVSLAGEQFF.